Listed below are T cell receptor beta chains from one sample, sequenced in a study of human T cells and chemical hapten exposure. TCRdb redid the calling of the RACE reads with MiXCR, one entry per CDR3 protein. Seen here are under 450,000 distinct CDR3 sequences, roughly 6% observed once, and the top ten hold around 5.6%. Sequenced here: whole blood, sampled in connection with sensitization to the hapten diphenylcyclopropenone (DPC). Receptor source: a woman under 30 with alopecia areata. Some clones in this sample may be carry-over from other donors' samples. The CDR3 runs from the conserved cysteine through the conserved F or W. Fields, in order: V gene, D gene, clone size, J gene, CDR3 DNA, CDR3 protein. The D gene is left open where the match is weak. The size of a clone is reported for some rows only, either as once, few or many, or as a class for expanded clones.

TRBV20-1	TRBD1	many	TRBJ1-2	TGCAGTGCAGGGACAGACTATGGCTACACCTTC	CSAGTDYGYTF
TRBV7-2	TRBD1	few	TRBJ2-7	TGTGCCAGCAGCTTAGCGGTTACCGGGACAGGGGGCTGGTTCCCCTACGAGCAGTACTTC	CASSLAVTGTGGWFPYEQYF
TRBV3-1	.	few	TRBJ1-2	TGTGCCAGCAGCCAAGAGGGACTCTATGGCTACACCTTC	CASSQEGLYGYTF
TRBV27	TRBD1	many	TRBJ1-2	TGTGCCAGCAGTTTCGTTCGAGGGGGCGTAATGGGCGGCTACACCTTC	CASSFVRGGVMGGYTF
TRBV5-1	.	few	TRBJ2-3	TGCGCCAGCAGCTTGGAGCTCGGTGGAGGAACAGATACGCAGTATTTT	CASSLELGGGTDTQYF
TRBV5-5	.	.	TRBJ2-1	TGTGCCAGCAGCGGCGTGATGGGACACTCGCTAGCAAAGTTCTTC	CASSGVMGHSLAKFF
TRBV3-1	.	few	TRBJ2-5	TGTGCCAGCAGCCAAGAGGGCAGGGTGTCGGAGACCCAGTACTTC	CASSQEGRVSETQYF
TRBV29-1	.	many	TRBJ2-4	TGCAGCGTTGAAGCAGGGTTAGCCAAAAACATTCAGTACTTC	CSVEAGLAKNIQYF
TRBV20-1	TRBD1	many	TRBJ1-2	TGCAGTGCTCAGACAGGGGGCGGCTATGGCTACACCTTC	CSAQTGGGYGYTF
TRBV6-2/TRBV6-3	.	.	TRBJ2-7	TGTGCCGCCAGGGATCAATCCTCCTACGAGCAGTACTTC	CAARDQSSYEQYF
TRBV6-2/TRBV6-3	TRBD1	many	TRBJ1-5	TGTGCCAGCAGCGGAACAGGGGGCAGAAGCAATCAGCCCCAGCATTTT	CASSGTGGRSNQPQHF
TRBV5-1	TRBD1	many	TRBJ1-6	TGCGCCAGCAGCTTGGAACAGGGGGCAAGGAATTCACCCCTCCACTTT	CASSLEQGARNSPLHF
TRBV27	.	many	TRBJ1-1	TGTGCCAGCAGTTTACGATCGAAGGGCACTGAAGCTTTCTTT	CASSLRSKGTEAFF
TRBV14	.	many	TRBJ1-2	TGTGCCAGCAGCCGACCTAGTGCACAGGCTGCATTGGAGGGCTACACCTTC	CASSRPSAQAALEGYTF
TRBV3-1	.	few	TRBJ2-5	TGTGCCAGCAGCCGAGAAGCCTCGGAGACCCAGTACTTC	CASSREASETQYF
TRBV7-6	.	many	TRBJ2-7	TGTGCCAGCAGCTTAGAAGAAAGCTCCTACGAGCAGTACTTC	CASSLEESSYEQYF
TRBV5-1	.	.	TRBJ2-2	TGCGCCAGCAGCTCGGACTTGCCGAACACCGGGGAGCTGTTTTTT	CASSSDLPNTGELFF
TRBV18	TRBD2	.	TRBJ2-3	TGTGCCAGCGCTCCGGGACTAGAGTCAGATACGCAGTATTTT	CASAPGLESDTQYF
TRBV12-3/TRBV12-4	.	.	TRBJ1-2	TGTGCCAGCAGTTTCCTGAACTATGGCTACACCTTC	CASSFLNYGYTF
TRBV6-6	TRBD2	.	TRBJ2-3	TGTGCCAGCAGACCCCGGACTAGCGGGGGTCCAGATACGCAGTATTTT	CASRPRTSGGPDTQYF
TRBV7-9	TRBD1	few	TRBJ1-1	TGTGCCAGCAGCACGCGCCGGGACAGGGAAACTGAAGCTTTCTTT	CASSTRRDRETEAFF
TRBV7-9	.	.	TRBJ2-6	TGTGCCAGCAGCTTATTTCGGGGCTATAGCTCTGGGGCCAACGTCCTGACTTTC	CASSLFRGYSSGANVLTF
TRBV7-9	.	.	TRBJ2-5	TGTGCCAGCAGCTCCGGGCGAGGGGTCCAAGAGACCCAGTACTTC	CASSSGRGVQETQYF
TRBV10-3	TRBD2	.	TRBJ2-3	TGTGCCATCAGTAACGTAGGATCCGGGACTAGTACAGATACGCAGTATTTT	CAISNVGSGTSTDTQYF
TRBV2	.	.	TRBJ1-6	TGTGCCAGCAGCTTACCCAATTCACCCCTCCACTTT	CASSLPNSPLHF
TRBV7-2	TRBD1	many	TRBJ1-2	TGTGCCAGCAGCTTAGCGCAGGGGGTATTTGATGGCTACACCTTC	CASSLAQGVFDGYTF
TRBV7-9	.	.	TRBJ2-5	TGTGCCAGCAGCTTAAATGTGAAAGAGACCCAGTACTTC	CASSLNVKETQYF
TRBV6-6	.	.	TRBJ1-5	TGTGCCAGCACGTACGGGTCTGGGGGAAATCAGCCCCAGCATTTT	CASTYGSGGNQPQHF
TRBV24-1	TRBD2	.	TRBJ2-5	TGTGCCACCAGTGATTCCCTGGCGGGGGGAGAGACCCAGTACTTC	CATSDSLAGGETQYF
TRBV6-5	TRBD1	few	TRBJ2-7	TGTGCCAGCAGGAAGACAGGGGGCCACGAGCAGTACTTC	CASRKTGGHEQYF
TRBV7-9	.	few	TRBJ2-3	TGTGCCAGCAGCTTAGATTACGGGGTTGCGGATACGCAGTATTTT	CASSLDYGVADTQYF
TRBV27	TRBD1	few	TRBJ1-1	TGTGCCAGCAGTTCCTTTACTCGGACAGGGAAAACATACACTGAAGCTTTCTTT	CASSSFTRTGKTYTEAFF